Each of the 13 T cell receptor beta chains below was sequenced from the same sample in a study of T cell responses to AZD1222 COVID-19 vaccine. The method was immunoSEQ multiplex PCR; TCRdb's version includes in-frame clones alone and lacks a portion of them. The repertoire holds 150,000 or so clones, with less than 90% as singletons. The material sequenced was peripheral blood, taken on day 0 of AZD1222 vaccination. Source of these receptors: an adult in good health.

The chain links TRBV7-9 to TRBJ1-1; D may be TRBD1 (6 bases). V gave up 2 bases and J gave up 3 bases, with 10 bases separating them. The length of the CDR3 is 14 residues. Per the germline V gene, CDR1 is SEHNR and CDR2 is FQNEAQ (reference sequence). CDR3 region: CASSLRGGYTEAFF. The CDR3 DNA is TGTGCCAGCAGCTTACGTGGGGGCTACACTGAAGCTTTCTTT. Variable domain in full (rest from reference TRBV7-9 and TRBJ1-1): DTGVSQNPRHKITKRGQNVTFRCDPISEHNRLYWYRQTLGQGPEFLTYFQNEAQLEKSRLLSDRFSAERPKGSFSTLEIQRTEQGDSAMYLCASSLRGGYTEAFFGQGTRLTVV.

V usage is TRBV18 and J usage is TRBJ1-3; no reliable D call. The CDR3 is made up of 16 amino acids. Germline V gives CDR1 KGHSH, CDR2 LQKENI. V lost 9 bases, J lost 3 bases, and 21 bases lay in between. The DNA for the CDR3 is TGTGCCAGGCGATGTGGACGGCCTCTAGGTGGAAACACCATATATTTT. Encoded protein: CARRCGRPLGGNTIYF.

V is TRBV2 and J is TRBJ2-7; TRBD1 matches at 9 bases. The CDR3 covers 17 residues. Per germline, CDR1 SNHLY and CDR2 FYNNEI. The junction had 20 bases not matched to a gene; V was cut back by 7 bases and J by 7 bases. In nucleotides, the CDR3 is TGTGCCAGCAACTATTTCGGAGTCGGGACAGGGTCCGGAGAGCAGTACTTC. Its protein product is CASNYFGVGTGSGEQYF.

In DNA, the CDR3 is TGCGCCAGCAGCCAAGTTGTAGCGGCTTCCTACAATGAGCAGTTCTTC. This encodes CASSQVVAASYNEQFF. The genes are TRBV4-1 and TRBJ2-1; tentative D call: TRBD2 (6 bases). Per the germline V gene, CDR1 is MGHRA and CDR2 is YSYEKL. CDR3 size: 16 residues. The V gene lost 1 base and the J gene lost 1 base, with 11 bases spanning the gap.

Written as DNA, the CDR3 is TGTGCCAGCAGCCAGGGAGGGGGCTATGGCTACACCTTC. Protein sequence: CASSQGGGYGYTF. The rearrangement links TRBV7-2 to TRBJ1-2; possible D gene TRBD1, 6 bases. V lost 5 bases, J lost 4 bases, and 11 bases lay in between. The CDR3 is 13 amino acids. CDR1 is SGHTA and CDR2 is FQGNSA in the germline V gene.

The DNA for the CDR3 is TGTGCCAGCAGCTCAAGGGGGCATGTTGGAAACACCATATATTTT. Its protein is CASSSRGHVGNTIYF. The genes are TRBV5-6 and TRBJ1-3; 7 bases line up with TRBD1. This CDR3 is 15 amino acids long. Germline assignment: CDR1 SGHDT and CDR2 YYEEEE. Losses at the gene ends were 3 bases for V and 3 bases for J; bases not matched to a gene: 6.

CDR3 in DNA: TGCGCCAGCAGCTTGGACAGGGGGGCGGATTATGAAAAACTGTTTTTT. Amino acids: CASSLDRGADYEKLFF. J is TRBJ1-4 and V is TRBV5-1, with 8 positions matching TRBD1. CDR1 is SGHRS, CDR2 YFSETQ, per germline. With V trimmed by 0 bases and J by 6 bases, 7 bases remained unmatched. CDR3 length equals 16 residues.

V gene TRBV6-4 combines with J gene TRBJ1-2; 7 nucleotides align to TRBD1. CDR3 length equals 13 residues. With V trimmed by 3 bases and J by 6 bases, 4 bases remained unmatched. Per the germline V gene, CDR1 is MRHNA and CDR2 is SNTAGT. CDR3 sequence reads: CASSEVQGHGYTF. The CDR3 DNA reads TGTGCCAGCAGTGAGGTACAGGGGCATGGCTACACCTTC.

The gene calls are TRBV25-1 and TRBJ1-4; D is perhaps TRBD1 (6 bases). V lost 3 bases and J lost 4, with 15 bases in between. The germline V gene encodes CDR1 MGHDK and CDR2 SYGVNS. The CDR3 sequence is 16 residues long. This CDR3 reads CASSERGGKFNEKLFF. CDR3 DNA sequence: TGTGCCAGCAGTGAGAGGGGGGGAAAATTTAATGAAAAACTGTTTTTT.

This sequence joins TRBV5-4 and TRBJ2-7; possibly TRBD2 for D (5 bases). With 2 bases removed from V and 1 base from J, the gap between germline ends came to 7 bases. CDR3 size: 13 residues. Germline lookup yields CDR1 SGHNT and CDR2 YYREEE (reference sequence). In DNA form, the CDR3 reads TGTGCCAGCAGCTTAGAGGGATCCTACGAGCAGTACTTC. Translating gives CASSLEGSYEQYF.

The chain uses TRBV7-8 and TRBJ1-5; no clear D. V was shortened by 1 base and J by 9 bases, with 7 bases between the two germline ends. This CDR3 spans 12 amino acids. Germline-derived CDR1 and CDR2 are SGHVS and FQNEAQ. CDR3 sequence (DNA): TGTGCCAGCAGCTTAGGCGAGGGGCCCCAGCATTTT. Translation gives CASSLGEGPQHF.

CDR3 region: CASSSGGGNYGYTF. The CDR3 region has the DNA TGTGCCAGCAGCTCCGGCGGGGGGAACTATGGCTACACCTTC. The chain uses TRBV7-8 and TRBJ1-2; tentatively, D is TRBD1 (5 bases). The CDR3 is 14 residues long. V lost 4 bases and J lost 2, with 11 bases in between. CDR1 is SGHVS, CDR2 FQNEAQ, per germline.

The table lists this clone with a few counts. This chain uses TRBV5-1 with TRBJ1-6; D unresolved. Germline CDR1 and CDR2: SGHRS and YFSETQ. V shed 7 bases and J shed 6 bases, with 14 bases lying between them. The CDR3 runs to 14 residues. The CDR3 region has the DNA TGCGCCAGCGACAACCGGGAACTTAATTCACCCCTCCACTTT. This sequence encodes CASDNRELNSPLHF.